This entry lists 12 T cell receptor beta chains sequenced from one sample in a study of cytomegalovirus exposure and HLA in healthy donors. Using immunoSEQ multiplex PCR, the repertoire was profiled, and TCRdb retains in-frame clones only, with some absent. The profile shows about 150,000 clones, about 86% of them singletons. The material sequenced was PBMCs. These receptors were collected from a human donor in good health.

This clone came up a few times. The rearrangement links TRBV7-2 to TRBJ1-1; D gene uncertain. Looked up from germline, CDR1 is SGHTA and CDR2 is FQGNSA. This CDR3 has 12 amino acids. The V end lost 3 bases, the J end lost 2 bases, and 4 bases lay between the germline ends. The DNA for the CDR3 is TGTGCCAGCAGCTTTATTAACACTGAAGCTTTCTTT. It is translated as CASSFINTEAFF.

V gene TRBV7-3 combines with J gene TRBJ2-5; 7 bases fit TRBD1. After removal of 0 bases from V and 5 bases from J, the junction contained 9 bases not matched to a gene. CDR3 length equals 16 residues. Looked up from germline, CDR1 is SGHTA and CDR2 is FQGTGA. The CDR3 protein is CASSLTGKGASETQYF. CDR3 DNA sequence: TGTGCCAGCAGCTTAACCGGAAAGGGGGCGAGTGAGACCCAGTACTTC.

The gene calls are TRBV11-2 and TRBJ1-2; D gene ambiguous. V lost 2 bases and J 0 bases, leaving 13 bases between the germline ends. This CDR3 is 16 amino acids long. Per germline, CDR1 SGHAT and CDR2 FQNNGV. The CDR3 is CASSLTGVGTNYGYTF. The CDR3 region has the DNA TGTGCCAGCAGCTTAACCGGGGTAGGGACTAACTATGGCTACACCTTC.

This clone was seen more than once but under ten times. The rearrangement joins TRBV6-6 to TRBJ1-2, with TRBD1 as a possible D gene (6 bases). The CDR3 is 11 residues long. Trimming stripped 9 bases from V and 8 bases from J, with 13 bases between. Germline V gives CDR1 MNHNY, CDR2 SVGAGI (reference sequence). The CDR3 sequence: CASGGGRGYTF. CDR3 coding DNA: TGTGCCAGTGGGGGGGGCAGGGGCTACACCTTC.

The chain combines TRBV5-1 with TRBJ2-1; 9 nucleotides agree with TRBD2. V shed 5 bases and J 3 bases; nucleotides not matched to a gene: 9. The germline gives CDR1 SGHRS, CDR2 YFSETQ. This CDR3 is 16 amino acids long. The CDR3 loop reads CASSLGGRALYNEQFF. The CDR3 region has the DNA TGCGCCAGCAGTCTTGGCGGGAGGGCCCTCTACAATGAGCAGTTCTTC.

The chain employs TRBV29-1 and TRBJ1-2; TRBD1 is a possible D gene (5 bases). The length of the CDR3 is 12 residues. Trimming took 7 bases from V and 4 from J, leaving 13 bases between them. Germline loops: CDR1 SQVTM, CDR2 ANQGSEA. CDR3 in amino acids: CSAAGDFYGYTF. The CDR3 DNA follows: TGCAGCGCCGCGGGGGATTTCTATGGCTACACCTTC.

CDR3: CASSQDFAPAGGYEQYF. DNA of the CDR3: TGCGCCAGCAGCCAAGATTTTGCCCCAGCAGGGGGCTACGAGCAGTACTTC. The V call is TRBV4-1, the J call TRBJ2-7, with TRBD1 matching 7 bases. V gave up 0 bases and J gave up 3 bases; unmatched junction bases: 11. The CDR3 runs 17 residues. Per germline, CDR1 MGHRA and CDR2 YSYEKL.

This chain connects TRBV14 to TRBJ1-1, with D possibly TRBD1 on 6 matching bases. Trimming removed 0 bases at V and 3 bases at J, with 17 bases between. CDR3 length equals 17 residues. Germline CDR1 SGHDN, CDR2 FVKESK. Here the CDR3 DNA reads TGTGCCAGCAGCCAAGATTGGGGGCCCCTAAGCCACACTGAAGCTTTCTTT. It is translated as CASSQDWGPLSHTEAFF.

Only one count was recorded for this clone. The chain joins TRBV20-1 to TRBJ1-1, with a possible D match to TRBD1 (5 bases). The germline V gene has CDR1 DFQATT and CDR2 SNEGSKA (reference sequence). The CDR3 totals 11 residues. Between the trimmed V and J ends, which lost 6 bases and 8 bases, there was a span of 13 bases. The CDR3 is CSAPRVFEAFF. DNA of the CDR3: TGCAGTGCCCCCAGGGTATTCGAAGCTTTCTTT.

This clone has just one count. J is TRBJ2-1 and V is TRBV5-1; the match to TRBD1 covers 7 bases. CDR1 SGHRS and CDR2 YFSETQ come from the germline V gene. The CDR3 spans 15 residues. V dropped 0 bases and J dropped 6; count of bases not matched to a gene: 6. CDR3 region: CASSLGLDRSNEQFF. The CDR3 bases are TGCGCCAGCAGCTTGGGTCTGGACAGGTCCAATGAGCAGTTCTTC.

The chain combines TRBV7-8 with TRBJ2-7, with TRBD1 matching 8 bases. Germline loops: CDR1 SGHVS, CDR2 FQNEAQ. The CDR3 covers 13 residues. Unmatched junction bases numbered 3, after V lost 6 bases and J lost 2 bases. CDR3 sequence (DNA): TGTGCCAGCAGGTACAGGGGGGCCTACGAGCAGTACTTC. Translated, it gives CASRYRGAYEQYF. The full variable domain, in which reference TRBV7-8 and TRBJ2-7 provide the parts outside the CDR3, is GAGVSQSPRYKVAKRGQDVALRCDPISGHVSLFWYQQALGQGPEFLTYFQNEAQLDKSGLPSDRFFAERPEGSVSTLKIQRTQQEDSAVYLCASRYRGAYEQYFGPGTRLTVT.

This chain connects TRBV7-2 to TRBJ2-2; D might be TRBD2 (7 bases). Germline loops: CDR1 SGHTA, CDR2 FQGNSA. Trimming pared 8 bases from V and 4 bases from J, leaving 11 bases between. This CDR3 is built from 13 residues. The CDR3 protein is CASGRGGTGELFF. DNA of the CDR3: TGTGCCAGCGGGAGGGGGGGCACCGGGGAGCTGTTTTTT.